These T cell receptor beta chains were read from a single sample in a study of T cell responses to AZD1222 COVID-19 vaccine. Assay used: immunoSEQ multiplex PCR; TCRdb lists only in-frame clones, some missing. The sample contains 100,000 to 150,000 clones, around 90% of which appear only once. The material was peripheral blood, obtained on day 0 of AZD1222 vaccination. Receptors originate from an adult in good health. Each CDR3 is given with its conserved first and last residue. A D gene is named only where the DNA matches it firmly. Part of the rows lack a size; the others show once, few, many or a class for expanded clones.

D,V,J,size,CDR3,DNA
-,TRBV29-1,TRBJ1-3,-,CSVVAASSGNTIYF,TGCAGCGTTGTTGCTGCATCTTCTGGAAACACCATATATTTT
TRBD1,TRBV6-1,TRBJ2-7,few,CASSEDRTFSYEQYF,TGTGCCAGCAGTGAGGACAGGACATTCTCCTACGAGCAGTACTTC
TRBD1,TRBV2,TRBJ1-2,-,CASSPDRGSYGYTF,TGTGCCAGCAGTCCCGACAGGGGAAGCTATGGCTACACCTTC
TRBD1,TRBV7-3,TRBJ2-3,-,CASSRTGKDTQYF,TGTGCCAGCAGTCGGACAGGGAAGGATACGCAGTATTTT
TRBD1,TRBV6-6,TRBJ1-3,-,CASSRGQGRLGNTIYF,TGTGCCAGCAGCCGGGGACAGGGTAGACTAGGAAACACCATATATTTT
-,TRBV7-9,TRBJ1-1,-,CASSGIQGNTEAFF,TGTGCCAGCAGCGGTATCCAGGGAAACACTGAAGCTTTCTTT
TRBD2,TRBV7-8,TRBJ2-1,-,CASSLVGSGRAMSNEQFF,TGTGCCAGCAGCTTAGTCGGTAGCGGGAGGGCCATGAGCAATGAGCAGTTCTTC
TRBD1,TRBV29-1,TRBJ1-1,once,CSVAPDRAFFTEAFF,TGCAGCGTTGCCCCGGACAGGGCTTTTTTCACTGAAGCTTTCTTT
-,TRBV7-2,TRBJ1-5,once,CASSLVTTANQPQHF,TGTGCCAGCAGCTTAGTAACGACAGCGAATCAGCCCCAGCATTTT
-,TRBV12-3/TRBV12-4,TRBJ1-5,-,CASSLIQQPQHF,TGTGCCAGCAGTTTAATTCAACAGCCCCAGCATTTT
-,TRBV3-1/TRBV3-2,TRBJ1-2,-,CASSQEGARGYGYTF,TGTGCCAGCAGCCAAGAGGGGGCCAGGGGATATGGCTACACCTTC
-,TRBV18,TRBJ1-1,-,CASSREEQGLAGTEAFF,TGTGCCAGCTCACGCGAAGAGCAGGGCCTTGCAGGCACTGAAGCTTTCTTT
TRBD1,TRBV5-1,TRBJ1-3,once,CASSIGTAAGNTIYF,TGCGCCAGCAGCATCGGGACAGCGGCTGGAAACACCATATATTTT
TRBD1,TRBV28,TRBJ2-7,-,CASSVTGTGIYEQYF,TGTGCCAGCTCAGTTACCGGGACAGGGATTTACGAGCAGTACTTC
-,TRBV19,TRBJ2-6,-,CASSIDLGSGANVLTF,TGTGCCAGTAGTATAGACCTGGGGTCTGGGGCCAACGTCCTGACTTTC
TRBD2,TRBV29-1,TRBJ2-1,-,CSVDLAGGLRQFF,TGCAGCGTTGACCTAGCGGGGGGCCTGAGGCAGTTCTTC
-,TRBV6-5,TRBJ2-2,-,CASRRGVTGELFF,TGTGCCAGCAGGAGGGGGGTAACCGGGGAGCTGTTTTTT
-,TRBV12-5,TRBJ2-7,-,CASGFLSREQYF,TGTGCTAGTGGTTTCCTTTCGCGCGAGCAGTACTTC